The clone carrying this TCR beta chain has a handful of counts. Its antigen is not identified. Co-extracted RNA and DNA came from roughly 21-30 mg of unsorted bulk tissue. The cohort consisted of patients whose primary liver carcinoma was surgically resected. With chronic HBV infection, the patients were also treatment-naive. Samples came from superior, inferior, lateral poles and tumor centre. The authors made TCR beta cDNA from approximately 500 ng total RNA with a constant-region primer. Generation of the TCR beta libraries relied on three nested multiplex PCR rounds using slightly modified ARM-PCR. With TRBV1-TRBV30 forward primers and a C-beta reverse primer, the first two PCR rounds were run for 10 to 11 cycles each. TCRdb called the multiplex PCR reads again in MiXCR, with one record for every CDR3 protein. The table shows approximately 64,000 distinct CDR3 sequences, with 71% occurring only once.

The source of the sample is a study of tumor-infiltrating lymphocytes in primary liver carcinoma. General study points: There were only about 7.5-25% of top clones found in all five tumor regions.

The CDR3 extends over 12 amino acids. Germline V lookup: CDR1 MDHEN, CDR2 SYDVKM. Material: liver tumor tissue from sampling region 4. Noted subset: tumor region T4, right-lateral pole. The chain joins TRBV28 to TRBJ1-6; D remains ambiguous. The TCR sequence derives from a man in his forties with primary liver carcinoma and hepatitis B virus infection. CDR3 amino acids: CTGSFAGHDLHF. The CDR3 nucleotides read TGTACCGGCAGTTTTGCAGGCCATGACCTCCACTTT.